One and the same sample provided the 5 T cell receptor beta chains below, sequenced in a study of tumor-infiltrating lymphocytes in primary liver carcinoma. From unsorted bulk tissue weighing about 17-30 mg, DNA and RNA were co-extracted. Priming with a constant-region primer yielded TCR beta cDNA from approximately 500 ng total RNA. Each TCR beta library was derived from three nested multiplex PCR rounds that employed slightly modified ARM-PCR. PCR rounds one and two used TRBV1-TRBV30 forward primers with a C-beta reverse primer for 9 to 10 cycles each. TCRdb called the multiplex PCR reads again in MiXCR, with one record for every CDR3 protein. The sample holds about 120,000 distinct CDR3 sequences; 50% to 70% are singletons and the top ten take around 9%. Sequenced material: liver tumor tissue from sampling region 1. Subset: tumor region T1, superior pole. Receptors originate from a woman aged 55-69 years with primary liver carcinoma and hepatitis B virus infection.

The V gene is TRBV6-1, the J gene TRBJ2-3; D unclear. This CDR3 is 13 amino acids long. Between the trimmed V and J ends, which lost 7 bases and 3 bases, there was a span of 11 bases. Germline lookup yields CDR1 MNHNS and CDR2 SASEGT. The chain's CDR3 is CASTVAETDTQYF. Written as DNA, the CDR3 is TGTGCCAGCACGGTGGCCGAGACAGATACGCAGTATTTT.

Points on this clonotype: The conserved phenylalanine or tryptophan is not found at the CDR3 terminus, so this likely reflects a read error. This chain joins TRBV11-2 and TRBJ2-7; 7 nucleotides line up with TRBD1. The CDR3 is 15 amino acids. Looked up from germline, CDR1 is SGHAT and CDR2 is FQNNGV. CDR3 nucleotides: TGTGCCAGCAGCTCCCACCTGGGACAGATTTACGAACAGTACCTC. Its protein product is CASSSHLGQIYEQYL.

This clonotype was observed at least ten times. The chain is built from TRBV12-3 or TRBV12-4 and TRBJ2-3; the match to TRBD2 covers 12 bases. The V segment lost 1 base and the J segment 6 bases; nucleotides outside the gene matches: 8. The CDR3 extends over 17 amino acids. This CDR3 reads CASSLGASGRAADTQYF. The CDR3 DNA is TGTGCCAGCAGTTTAGGGGCTAGCGGGAGGGCCGCGGATACGCAGTATTTT.

In the case of this clonotype: This could be a read error, since a much larger clone is one nucleotide away. The V gene is TRBV4-1, the J gene TRBJ2-5; 10 positions match TRBD2. Germline V gives CDR1 MGHRA, CDR2 YSYEKL. The V gene end was trimmed by 1 base and the J gene end by 1 base; junction bases not matched to a gene: 9. The CDR3 is 18 residues long. The CDR3 region is CASSQVTPGTSAQETQYF. CDR3 DNA: TGCGCCAGCAGCCAAGTTACCCCCGGGACTAGCGCCCAAGAGACCCAGTACTTC.

Note on this clonotype: A much larger clone differs by one base, so this may be a read error. Here the CDR3 reads CASLDRVGEQFF. As DNA, the CDR3 is TGCGCCAGCCTAGACAGGGTTGGTGAGCAGTTCTTC. The chain is built from TRBV5-1 and TRBJ2-1, with 7 bases identical to TRBD1. This CDR3 region has 12 residues. Unmatched junction bases numbered 7, after V lost 7 bases and J lost 9 bases. Germline V gives CDR1 SGHRS, CDR2 YFSETQ.